Listed below are T cell receptor beta chains from one sample, sequenced in a study of blood T cell repertoires in COVID-19. Profiled with immunoSEQ multiplex PCR; TCRdb holds only in-frame clones, not every one. The sample has some 48,000 clones, approximately 82% seen once. Sequencing was carried out using peripheral blood. These receptor sequences come from a human donor in a cohort sampled during active COVID-19. CDR3s include the opening cysteine and the closing phenylalanine or tryptophan. The order of the fields is V gene, clone size, CDR3 protein. The size field is filled for only some rows; it gives once, few, many or a size class.

V: TRBV5-1; size: NA; CDR3: CASSQVSSGNTIYF
V: TRBV14; size: NA; CDR3: CASSPPRTGQETQYF
V: TRBV10-2; size: NA; CDR3: CATTPNRETQYF
V: TRBV6-5; size: few; CDR3: CASRDSTGSALHF
V: TRBV19; size: NA; CDR3: CASSIGTAYNEQFF
V: TRBV6-4; size: few; CDR3: CASSDNRGGTGELFF
V: TRBV6-5; size: NA; CDR3: CAGHRDSSYEQYF
V: TRBV12-5; size: once; CDR3: CASGYRLLAGYEQYF
V: TRBV19; size: large; CDR3: CASRDTNQPQHF
V: TRBV7-3; size: NA; CDR3: CASSTGGVTGELFF
V: TRBV2; size: once; CDR3: CASSEAFGMKQYF
V: TRBV7-9; size: once; CDR3: CASSFFQTGGNSPLHF
V: TRBV5-5; size: NA; CDR3: CASSFTPDRAYEQYF
V: TRBV6-5; size: NA; CDR3: CASKIRLAGDNEQFF
V: TRBV27; size: NA; CDR3: CASSLGQPQHF
V: TRBV21-1; size: NA; CDR3: CASSKTIYRGTNEKLFF
V: TRBV9; size: NA; CDR3: CASSVAGGQETQYF
V: TRBV5-6; size: NA; CDR3: CASSSGSGLSTGELFF
V: TRBV7-2; size: NA; CDR3: CASSLGANLDTQYF
V: TRBV24-1; size: NA; CDR3: CATSDLSGGRDTQYF
V: TRBV3-1/TRBV3-2; size: NA; CDR3: CASSQGTSGGAANTQYF
V: TRBV25-1; size: NA; CDR3: CASSEWRVNQPQHF
V: TRBV7-2; size: once; CDR3: CASTLAGTTTQETQYF
V: TRBV21-1; size: NA; CDR3: CASSDPGQGNNEAFF
V: TRBV18; size: NA; CDR3: CASSPPFRAGNNEQFF
V: TRBV3-1/TRBV3-2; size: NA; CDR3: CASGRDNEQFF
V: TRBV19; size: NA; CDR3: CASVGFSYTQYF
V: TRBV10-3; size: NA; CDR3: CAISERQGRGSPLHF
V: TRBV7-6; size: NA; CDR3: CASSLVFGRGSIDTQYF
V: TRBV20-1; size: NA; CDR3: CSASGGDGYTF
V: TRBV29-1; size: NA; CDR3: CSVDSNTEAFF
V: TRBV2; size: NA; CDR3: CASMRDSKGQPQHF
V: TRBV14; size: NA; CDR3: CASSLMDRVNERLFF
V: TRBV18; size: few; CDR3: CASSSRTSGGLTLAGELFF
V: TRBV5-1; size: once; CDR3: CASSLGSGGATDTQYF
V: TRBV30; size: NA; CDR3: CAWTPGGGYGELFF
V: TRBV4-2; size: NA; CDR3: CASSRTGVGNEQYF
V: TRBV3-1/TRBV3-2; size: NA; CDR3: CASSQDTLAGGAQETQYF
V: TRBV5-4; size: NA; CDR3: CASSLDNAYEQYF
V: TRBV30; size: NA; CDR3: CAWAWSSGNTIYF
V: TRBV5-6; size: NA; CDR3: CASSPGLGNEQFF
V: TRBV19; size: NA; CDR3: CASSTLNFRGYGSYNEQFF
V: TRBV18; size: NA; CDR3: CASSTAGELFF
V: TRBV19; size: NA; CDR3: CASSILQGPYEQYF
V: TRBV24-1; size: NA; CDR3: CATSDLPPELNEKLFF